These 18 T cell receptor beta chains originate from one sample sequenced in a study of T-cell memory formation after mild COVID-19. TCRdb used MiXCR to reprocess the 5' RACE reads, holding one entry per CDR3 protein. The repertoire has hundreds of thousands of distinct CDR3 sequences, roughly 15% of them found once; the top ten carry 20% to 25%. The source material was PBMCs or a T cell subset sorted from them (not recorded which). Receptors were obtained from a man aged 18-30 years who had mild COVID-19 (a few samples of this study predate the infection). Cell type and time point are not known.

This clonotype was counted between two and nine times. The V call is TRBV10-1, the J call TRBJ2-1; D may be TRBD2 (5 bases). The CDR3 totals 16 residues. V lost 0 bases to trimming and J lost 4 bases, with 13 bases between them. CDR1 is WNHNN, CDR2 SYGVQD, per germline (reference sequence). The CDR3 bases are TGCGCCAGCAGTGAGTCGAGCGGCAGAAGGTACAATGAGCAGTTCTTC. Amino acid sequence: CASSESSGRRYNEQFF.

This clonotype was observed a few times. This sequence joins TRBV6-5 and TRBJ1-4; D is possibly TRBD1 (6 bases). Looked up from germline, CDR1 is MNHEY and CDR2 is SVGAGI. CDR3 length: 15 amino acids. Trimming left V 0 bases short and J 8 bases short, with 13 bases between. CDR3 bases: TGTGCCAGCAGTTACTCCGGGGGCTGGGAGGAAAAACTGTTTTTT. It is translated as CASSYSGGWEEKLFF.

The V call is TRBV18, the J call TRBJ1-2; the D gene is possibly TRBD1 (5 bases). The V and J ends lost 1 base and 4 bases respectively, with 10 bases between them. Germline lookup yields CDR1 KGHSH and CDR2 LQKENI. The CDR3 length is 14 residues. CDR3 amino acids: CASSPQRQRYGYTF. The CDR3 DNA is TGTGCCAGCTCACCACAAAGACAGCGCTATGGCTACACCTTC. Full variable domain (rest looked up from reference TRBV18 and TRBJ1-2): NAGVMQNPRHLVRRRGQEARLRCSPMKGHSHVYWYRQLPEEGLKFMVYLQKENIIDESGMPKERFSAEFPKEGPSILRIQQVVRGDSAAYFCASSPQRQRYGYTFGSGTRLTVV.

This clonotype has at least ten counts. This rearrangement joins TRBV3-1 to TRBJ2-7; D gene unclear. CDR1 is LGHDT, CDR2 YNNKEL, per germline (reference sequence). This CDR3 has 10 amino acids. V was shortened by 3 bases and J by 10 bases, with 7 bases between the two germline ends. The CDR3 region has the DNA TGTGCCAGCAGCCATAGGCCCCAGTACGTC. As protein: CASSHRPQYV.

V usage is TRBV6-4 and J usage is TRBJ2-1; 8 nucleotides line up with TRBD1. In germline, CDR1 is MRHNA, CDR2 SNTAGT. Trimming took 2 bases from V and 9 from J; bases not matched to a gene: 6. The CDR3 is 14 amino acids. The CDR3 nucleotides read TGTGCCAGCAGTGACCCCCAACAGGGGGTTGAGCAGTTCTTC. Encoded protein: CASSDPQQGVEQFF.

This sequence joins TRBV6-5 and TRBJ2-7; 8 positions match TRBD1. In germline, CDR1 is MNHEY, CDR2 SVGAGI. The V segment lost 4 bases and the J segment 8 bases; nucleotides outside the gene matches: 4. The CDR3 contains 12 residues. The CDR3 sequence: CASSSDRVKQYV. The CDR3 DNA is TGTGCCAGCAGTTCGGACAGGGTGAAGCAGTACGTC.

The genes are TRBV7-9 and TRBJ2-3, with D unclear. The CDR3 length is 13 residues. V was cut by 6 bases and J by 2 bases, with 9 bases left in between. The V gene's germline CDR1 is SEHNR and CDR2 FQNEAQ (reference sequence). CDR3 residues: CASSDSHTDTQYF. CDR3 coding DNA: TGTGCCAGCAGTGATAGTCACACAGATACGCAGTATTTT.

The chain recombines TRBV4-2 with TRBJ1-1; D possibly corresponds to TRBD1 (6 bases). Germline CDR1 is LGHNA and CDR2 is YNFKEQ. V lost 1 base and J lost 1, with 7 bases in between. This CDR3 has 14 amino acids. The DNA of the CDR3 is TGTGCCAGCAGCCAAGCGACAGGGAACACTGAAGCTTTCTTT. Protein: CASSQATGNTEAFF.

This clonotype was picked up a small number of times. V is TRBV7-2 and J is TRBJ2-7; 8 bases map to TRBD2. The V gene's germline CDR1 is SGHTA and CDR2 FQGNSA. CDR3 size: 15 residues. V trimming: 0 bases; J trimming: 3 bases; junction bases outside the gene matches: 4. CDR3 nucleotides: TGTGCCAGCAGCTTAGCTAGCGGGGTCAGCTACGAGCAGTACTTC. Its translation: CASSLASGVSYEQYF. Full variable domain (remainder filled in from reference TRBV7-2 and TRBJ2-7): GAGVSQSPSNKVTEKGKDVELRCDPISGHTALYWYRQSLGQGLEFLIYFQGNSAPDKSGLPSDRFSAERTGGSVSTLTIQRTQQEDSAVYLCASSLASGVSYEQYFGPGTRLTVT.

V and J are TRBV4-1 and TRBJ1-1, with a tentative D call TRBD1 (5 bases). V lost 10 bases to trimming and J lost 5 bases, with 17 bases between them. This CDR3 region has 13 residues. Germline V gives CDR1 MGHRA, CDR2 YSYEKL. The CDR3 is CATRPGGGTEAFF. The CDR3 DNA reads TGCGCCACCCGACCGGGGGGGGGGACTGAAGCTTTCTTT.

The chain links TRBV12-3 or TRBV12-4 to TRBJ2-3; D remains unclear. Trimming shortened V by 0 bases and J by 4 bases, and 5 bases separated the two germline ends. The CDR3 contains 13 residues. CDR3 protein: CASSLAQSDTQYF. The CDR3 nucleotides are TGTGCCAGCAGTTTAGCGCAATCAGATACGCAGTATTTT.

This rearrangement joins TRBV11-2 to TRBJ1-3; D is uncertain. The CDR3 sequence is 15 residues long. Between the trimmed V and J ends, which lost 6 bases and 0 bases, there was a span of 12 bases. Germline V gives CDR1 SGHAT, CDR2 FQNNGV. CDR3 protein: CASRPVGYSGNTIYF. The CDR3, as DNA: TGTGCCAGCAGGCCCGTGGGATACTCTGGAAACACCATATATTTT.

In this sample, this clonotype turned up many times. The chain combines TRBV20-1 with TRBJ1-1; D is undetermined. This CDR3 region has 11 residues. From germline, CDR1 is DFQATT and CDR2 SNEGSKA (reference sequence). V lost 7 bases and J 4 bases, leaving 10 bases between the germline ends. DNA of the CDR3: TGCAGTGTAGCCCCACGCACTGAAGCTTTCTTT. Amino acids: CSVAPRTEAFF.

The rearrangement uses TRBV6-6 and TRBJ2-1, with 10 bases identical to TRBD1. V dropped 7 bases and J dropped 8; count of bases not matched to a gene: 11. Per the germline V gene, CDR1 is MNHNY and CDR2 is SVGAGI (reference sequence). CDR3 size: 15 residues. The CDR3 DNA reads TGTGCCAGCACCCTAGGGGGGACAGGGGTTGATGAGCAGTTCTTC. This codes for CASTLGGTGVDEQFF.

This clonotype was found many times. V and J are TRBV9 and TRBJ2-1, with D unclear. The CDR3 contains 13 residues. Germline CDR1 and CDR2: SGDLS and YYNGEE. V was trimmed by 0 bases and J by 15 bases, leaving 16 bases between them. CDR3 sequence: CASSVAGSGQRFF. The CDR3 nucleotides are TGTGCCAGCAGCGTAGCTGGTTCAGGCCAGCGGTTCTTC.

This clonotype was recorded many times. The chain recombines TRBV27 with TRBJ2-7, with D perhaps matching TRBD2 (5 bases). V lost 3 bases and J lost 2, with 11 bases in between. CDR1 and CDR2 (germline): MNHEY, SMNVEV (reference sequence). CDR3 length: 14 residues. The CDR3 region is CASSFRGQAYEQYF. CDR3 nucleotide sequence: TGTGCCAGCAGTTTCAGAGGGCAAGCCTACGAGCAGTACTTC.

The CDR3 DNA reads TGCGCCAGCAGCTTCCGGGGGAACCAAGAGACCCAGTACTTC. This codes for CASSFRGNQETQYF. The chain uses TRBV5-1 and TRBJ2-5, with D maybe TRBD2 (6 bases). V shed 2 bases and J shed 0 bases, with 8 bases lying between them. The CDR3 loop spans 14 amino acids. Per germline, CDR1 SGHRS and CDR2 YFSETQ.

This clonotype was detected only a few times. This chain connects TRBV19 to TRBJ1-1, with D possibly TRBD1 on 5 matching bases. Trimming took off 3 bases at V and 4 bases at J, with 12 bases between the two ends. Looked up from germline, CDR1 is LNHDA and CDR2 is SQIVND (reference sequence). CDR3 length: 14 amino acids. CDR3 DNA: TGTGCCAGTAGTATCCCCCAGGGAGGCACTGAAGCTTTCTTT. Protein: CASSIPQGGTEAFF.